This T cell receptor beta chain is from a study of blood T cell repertoires in COVID-19. Across the study: The United States, Italy and Spain were the sources of the acute and convalescent COVID-19 samples. T cells, B-cell-depleted T cells, or PBMCs provided the cDNA or gDNA that served as material.

Authors' data handling: Nucleated cell counts were estimated from reference gene primer amplification. Method: immunoSEQ multiplex PCR; TCRdb's copy keeps in-frame clones and lacks some. The D gene and trimming were derived from the DNA, and the V and J assignments and clone size from that table. This table has some 89,000 clones, approximately 82% appearing once. This CDR3 is 18 amino acids long. Trimming took 0 bases from V and 2 from J, leaving 16 bases between them. The V gene's germline CDR1 is MNHEY and CDR2 SVGEGT. The specimen sequenced was peripheral blood. The sequence came from a woman older than 75 with acute or convalescent COVID-19. The chain uses TRBV6-2 or TRBV6-3 and TRBJ2-2, with D perhaps matching TRBD2 (6 bases). In nucleotides, the CDR3 is TGTGCCAGCAGTTACTCTCCGGGCGCGGGGCTAAACACCGGGGAGCTGTTTTTT. Translated, it gives CASSYSPGAGLNTGELFF.